The clone carrying this T cell receptor (beta chain) has a handful of counts. Its target is unknown. The data were obtained in a study of Graves' ophthalmopathy and Graves' hyperthyroidism. Study outcomes and limitations: Ophthalmopathy cases were distinguished from stable hyperthyroidism by a 13-signature model, reaching just over 85% sensitivity and 70% to 84% specificity.

Transcripts of RNA were the source for amplifying TCR beta CDR3 regions. The workflow started with a first-round RT-PCR run with HTBI primers and then moved on to a second-round multiplex PCR. MiXCR, applied by TCRdb to the multiplex PCR reads, yields one record per CDR3 protein. Of 600,000 to 650,000 distinct CDR3 sequences in the sample, about 24% were seen once. CDR1 is SGDLS and CDR2 is YYNGEE in the germline V gene. V lost 4 bases, J lost 3 bases, and 8 bases stayed unmatched. The CDR3 is made up of 15 amino acids. This TCR was recovered from a woman under 30 with stable Graves' hyperthyroidism. Some clones in this sample may be carry-over from other donors' samples. The chain is built from TRBV9 and TRBJ2-7; 9 bases line up with TRBD1. The sample consisted of peripheral blood. The CDR3 sequence is CASSRGDRVSYEQYF. In nucleotides, the CDR3 is TGTGCCAGCAGCCGTGGGGACAGGGTTAGCTACGAGCAGTACTTC.